The 6 T cell receptor beta chains reported below all come from one sample, sequenced in a study of T cells in Graves' hyperthyroidism and ophthalmopathy. Amplified TCR beta CDR3 regions came from RNA transcripts. Researchers ran a first-round RT-PCR on the TCR CDR3 using the HTBI primer set. MiXCR, run by TCRdb on the multiplex PCR reads, gives a single entry per CDR3 protein. The data contain about 600,000 distinct CDR3 sequences, around 16% of them seen just once; the ten biggest clones take up less than 3.5%. Sequencing used blood. The receptors shown here come from a woman aged 35 to 49 with Graves' ophthalmopathy.

In this sample, this clonotype turned up a few times. The V and J genes are TRBV9 and TRBJ2-3; possible D gene TRBD2, 6 bases. The CDR3 loop spans 13 amino acids. The germline CDR1 and CDR2 sequences are SGDLS and YYNGEE. V was cut by 6 bases and J by 0 bases, with 8 bases left in between. The CDR3 reads CASKGGSTDTQYF. In nucleotides, the CDR3 is TGTGCCAGCAAGGGAGGAAGCACAGATACGCAGTATTTT.

This clonotype appeared many times. The chain has TRBV12-3 or TRBV12-4 and TRBJ1-1; possibly TRBD1 for D (5 bases). Trimming took off 7 bases at V and 1 base at J, with 13 bases between the two ends. The CDR3 loop spans 14 amino acids. The CDR3 sequence is CASNRQHKNTEAFF. CDR3 nucleotides: TGTGCCAGCAATCGACAGCATAAGAACACTGAAGCTTTCTTT.

V gene TRBV7-2 combines with J gene TRBJ2-7; D is unclear. The CDR3 is made up of 14 amino acids. Germline V gene lookup returns CDR1 SGHTA and CDR2 FQGNSA. V was trimmed by 6 bases and J by 5 bases, leaving 17 bases between them. Here the CDR3 DNA reads TGTGCCAGCAGGGAACTGATTGGGCCTAACGAGCAGTACTTC. The encoded protein is CASRELIGPNEQYF.

This clonotype was counted ten times or more. The V and J genes are TRBV6-5 and TRBJ2-5; 9 bases are shared with TRBD1. CDR3 length: 15 residues. CDR1 and CDR2 (germline): MNHEY, SVGAGI. J lost 5 bases, V lost 0 bases, and 4 bases had no gene match. This CDR3 reads CASSYSTGGWETQYF. DNA of the CDR3: TGTGCCAGCAGTTACTCCACAGGGGGCTGGGAGACCCAGTACTTC.

This sequence joins TRBV5-4 and TRBJ2-5; D is perhaps TRBD2 (5 bases). V was pared by 0 bases and J by 4 bases, with 10 bases between. Germline V gene lookup returns CDR1 SGHNT and CDR2 YYREEE (reference sequence). The CDR3 covers 14 residues. The CDR3, as DNA: TGTGCCAGCAGCTTGGGTCGGGGTCGAGAGACCCAGTACTTC. The encoded protein is CASSLGRGRETQYF.

The chain joins TRBV19 to TRBJ2-2; 8 bases are shared with TRBD1. The CDR3 is made up of 14 amino acids. The J segment lost 7 bases and the V segment lost 8 bases, leaving 9 bases of the junction unmatched. CDR1 is LNHDA and CDR2 is SQIVND in the germline V gene (reference sequence). The CDR3 reads CASQRQGRNGELFF. The CDR3 DNA follows: TGTGCCAGTCAGAGACAGGGGCGGAACGGGGAGCTGTTTTTT.